The 14 T cell receptor beta chains in this list originate from one sample, sequenced in a study of CD8 T cells in ankylosing spondylitis. The antigens of these receptors remain unknown. TCRdb used MiXCR to reprocess the 5' RACE reads, holding one entry per CDR3 protein. The profile shows about 800,000 distinct CDR3 sequences, approximately 12% of them singletons. Findings and limits, study-wide: There was a TCR beta motif, made of several highly homologous variants, that appeared characteristic of ankylosing spondylitis blood.

Sequenced sample: blood, either unsorted or a sorted T cell fraction (not recorded which). The receptors shown here come from a male donor with ankylosing spondylitis.

This clonotype was seen ten or more times. The V and J genes are TRBV5-1 and TRBJ2-1; D unresolved. The CDR3 totals 13 residues. V was clipped by 0 bases and J by 4 bases, with 5 bases between them. Germline V lookup: CDR1 SGHRS, CDR2 YFSETQ. CDR3 DNA sequence: TGCGCCAGCAGCTTGGCCAATTACAATGAGCAGTTCTTC. Its protein is CASSLANYNEQFF. The full variable domain, in which reference TRBV5-1 and TRBJ2-1 provide the parts outside the CDR3, is KAGVTQTPRYLIKTRGQQVTLSCSPISGHRSVSWYQQTPGQGLQFLFEYFSETQRNKGNFPGRFSGRQFSNSRSEMNVSTLELGDSALYLCASSLANYNEQFFGPGTRLTVL.

Points on this clonotype: A read error may account for a junction end that differs from germline. This chain connects TRBV7-7 to TRBJ2-2; possible D gene TRBD1, 8 bases. The CDR3 has 15 residues. Germline V gene lookup returns CDR1 SSHAT and CDR2 FNYEAQ (reference sequence). The chain's CDR3 is CASSVTGGDTGELFF. DNA for the CDR3: TGTGCTAGCAGCGTAACAGGGGGGGACACCGGGGAGCTGTTTTTT.

This clonotype was observed many times. The CDR3 is CASSPPSRASYNEQFF. In DNA, the CDR3 is TGTGCCAGCTCACCACCGAGCAGGGCTTCCTACAATGAGCAGTTCTTC. The chain uses TRBV18 and TRBJ2-1; D might be TRBD1 (5 bases). The germline CDR1 and CDR2 sequences are KGHSH and LQKENI. V lost 0 bases and J 1 base, leaving 10 bases between the germline ends. The CDR3 sequence is 16 residues long.

This rearrangement joins TRBV29-1 to TRBJ1-1, with D maybe TRBD1 (5 bases). Germline lookup yields CDR1 SQVTM and CDR2 ANQGSEA. The V end lost 8 bases, the J end lost 5 bases, and 15 bases lay between the germline ends. The CDR3 covers 12 residues. The CDR3 coding sequence is TGCAGCTTTGGGGCGCGGGGGACTGAAGCTTTCTTT. It specifies CSFGARGTEAFF.

The chain's CDR3 is CSALDAGSSYEQYF. In DNA form, the CDR3 reads TGCAGTGCGTTGGACGCGGGTAGCTCCTACGAGCAGTACTTC. The chain carries TRBV20-1 and TRBJ2-7, with D perhaps TRBD2 (5 bases). Trimming took 6 bases from V and 0 from J, leaving 15 bases between them. The germline V gene encodes CDR1 DFQATT and CDR2 SNEGSKA (reference sequence). CDR3 length equals 14 residues.

This chain joins TRBV20-1 and TRBJ2-3; no reliable D call. The V gene's germline CDR1 is DFQATT and CDR2 SNEGSKA (reference sequence). With 6 bases removed from V and 0 bases from J, the gap between germline ends came to 16 bases. This CDR3 has 15 residues. CDR3 coding DNA: TGCAGTGCGATCTCCCCCTACAGAAGCACAGATACGCAGTATTTT. This sequence encodes CSAISPYRSTDTQYF.

The chain has TRBV3-1 and TRBJ1-2; 7 nucleotides align to TRBD1. Germline CDR1 reads LGHDT; CDR2 reads YNNKEL (reference sequence). J gave up 3 bases and V 0 bases, and 19 bases lay outside the gene matches. This CDR3 contains 20 residues. In nucleotides, the CDR3 is TGTGCCAGCAGCCAAGATCCCCTCTGGGACAGTAGGGCGATCGACTATGGCTACACCTTC. This sequence encodes CASSQDPLWDSRAIDYGYTF. Full variable domain (outside the CDR3, taken from reference TRBV3-1 and TRBJ1-2): DTAVSQTPKYLVTQMGNDKSIKCEQNLGHDTMYWYKQDSKKFLKIMFSYNNKELIINETVPNRFSPKSPDKAHLNLHINSLELGDSAVYFCASSQDPLWDSRAIDYGYTFGSGTRLTVV.

The sample holds a few counts of this clonotype. V is TRBV4-2 and J is TRBJ1-1; D is undetermined. The CDR3 sequence is 15 residues long. V lost 2 bases and J 4 bases, leaving 14 bases between the germline ends. CDR1 is LGHNA, CDR2 YNFKEQ, per germline. The CDR3 reads CASSQRSVPGTEAFF. CDR3 coding DNA: TGTGCCAGCAGCCAAAGATCTGTCCCGGGCACTGAAGCTTTCTTT.

This chain uses TRBV5-6 with TRBJ2-5, with D hard to call. The germline V and J ends were trimmed by 5 bases and 0 bases, with 8 bases remaining between them. Germline values: CDR1 SGHDT, CDR2 YYEEEE. The CDR3 runs to 13 residues. CDR3 residues: CASRRVDQETQYF. CDR3 nucleotides: TGTGCCAGCAGAAGAGTAGACCAAGAGACCCAGTACTTC.

The table lists this clonotype with a few counts. V gene TRBV9 combines with J gene TRBJ2-3; no definite D call. The germline V and J ends were trimmed by 0 bases and 1 base, with 9 bases remaining between them. The V gene's germline CDR1 is SGDLS and CDR2 YYNGEE. This CDR3 has 15 residues. The CDR3 DNA follows: TGTGCCAGCAGCGTAGAGCCGGTAGGCACAGATACGCAGTATTTT. Translation: CASSVEPVGTDTQYF.

Many counts were recorded for this clonotype. This rearrangement joins TRBV20-1 to TRBJ2-3; the D gene is possibly TRBD1 (5 bases). V was pared by 5 bases and J by 5 bases, with 17 bases between. This CDR3 has 14 residues. Germline assignment: CDR1 DFQATT and CDR2 SNEGSKA (reference sequence). The CDR3 is CSAEMAGKGDTQYF. The CDR3, as DNA: TGCAGTGCTGAAATGGCAGGGAAGGGAGATACGCAGTATTTT.

The rearrangement links TRBV12-3 or TRBV12-4 to TRBJ2-3, with D possibly being TRBD1 or TRBD2 (5 bases each). This CDR3 is 17 amino acids long. Deletions cut 2 bases from V and 0 bases from J, with 15 bases between. CDR3 residues: CASSLSLTGLSTDTQYF. As DNA, the CDR3 is TGTGCCAGCAGTTTATCCCTTACAGGACTTAGCACAGATACGCAGTATTTT.

This clonotype occurred a few times. The chain recombines TRBV9 with TRBJ2-7, with D perhaps TRBD2 (5 bases). The CDR3 extends over 12 amino acids. V lost 2 bases, J lost 3 bases, and 6 bases lay in between. Germline CDR1 SGDLS, CDR2 YYNGEE. DNA for the CDR3: TGTGCCAGCAGCGTCGGACTCTACGAGCAGTACTTC. Protein product: CASSVGLYEQYF.

The chain links TRBV5-1 to TRBJ2-5; TRBD2 aligns across 12 bases. Trimming at V came to 4 bases and at J to 1 base, leaving 14 bases not matched to a gene. This CDR3 is 19 amino acids long. From germline, CDR1 is SGHRS and CDR2 YFSETQ. CDR3 residues: CASSVGLTSGRTGQETQYF. DNA for the CDR3: TGCGCCAGCAGCGTGGGCCTGACTAGCGGGAGAACGGGCCAAGAGACCCAGTACTTC.